These 15 T cell receptor beta chains originate from one sample sequenced in a study of spatial heterogeneity in lung cancer (dated by TCRdb to the late 2010s). The antigens for these receptors are not known. Library method: 5' RACE. The listed sequencing device is NextSeq 500. TCRdb's own reprocessing of the public reads used fastp at Q25 and MiXCR and kept productive beta chains. When rows share a CDR3 protein, they turn into one entry using the most common DNA and genes. The sample includes 350 to 450 distinct CDR3 sequences, with more than 15% observed a single time. The leading ten clones occupy 25% to 35% of the sample. The sample's time point, from its label and the paper: sample taken at primary tumor resection. Broad study findings and their caveats: The tumor nonsynonymous mutation count correlated with the number of expanded alpha and beta TCRs within the tumor.

This specimen was lung tumor tissue, taken at surgery. These receptors all come from a female donor with early-stage non-small cell lung cancer.

Concerning this clonotype itself: This beta chain is an off-target read within a library intended for alpha chains, so its frequency means little. The rearrangement joins TRBV12-3 or TRBV12-4 to TRBJ2-7; 8 bases match TRBD1. The CDR3 sequence is 13 residues long. With V trimmed by 5 bases and J by 3 bases, 3 bases remained unmatched. In DNA form, the CDR3 reads TGTGCCAGCAGTACCGGGACAGGCTACGAGCAGTACTTC. Translated, it gives CASSTGTGYEQYF.

This clonotype is deemed large. Within a library made for alpha chains, this beta chain is off target, and its count is uninformative. The chain is built from TRBV5-4 and TRBJ2-5; TRBD2 matches 7 bases. The germline V gene encodes CDR1 SGHNT and CDR2 YYREEE (reference sequence). The CDR3 runs 13 residues. The V and J ends lost 4 bases and 1 base, in that order; junction bases with no gene match: 1. The CDR3 is CASSLAAQETQYF. Here the CDR3 DNA reads TGTGCCAGCAGCCTAGCGGCCCAAGAGACCCAGTACTTC.

On this clonotype: This beta chain turned up in a library designed for alpha chains; as an off-target read, its abundance says little. The rearrangement links TRBV27 to TRBJ2-7, with D perhaps matching TRBD2 (5 bases). The CDR3 has 13 residues. With 3 bases removed from V and 7 bases from J, the gap between germline ends came to 13 bases. CDR1 MNHEY and CDR2 SMNVEV come from the germline V gene (reference sequence). CDR3 sequence (DNA): TGTGCCAGCAGTTTCGGACGGGGAAGAGAGCAGTACTTC. Translating gives CASSFGRGREQYF.

This clonotype is large by share. This beta chain is an unintended read in a library built for alpha chains; its size means little. The chain employs TRBV29-1 and TRBJ2-3; D is possibly TRBD2 (5 bases). This CDR3 is built from 14 residues. The germline V and J ends were trimmed by 4 bases and 1 base, with 12 bases remaining between them. Germline lookup yields CDR1 SQVTM and CDR2 ANQGSEA. This CDR3 reads CSVGATGGTDTQYF. CDR3 DNA sequence: TGCAGCGTTGGGGCCACCGGGGGCACAGATACGCAGTATTTT.

As concerns this clonotype: Within a library made for alpha chains, this beta chain is off target, and its count is uninformative. The chain joins TRBV27 to TRBJ2-1; D is perhaps TRBD2 (5 bases). Germline CDR1 and CDR2: MNHEY and SMNVEV (reference sequence). V dropped 3 bases and J dropped 9 bases, with 9 bases sitting between them. The CDR3 totals 12 residues. The CDR3: CASSLPAGEQFF. In DNA, the CDR3 is TGTGCCAGCAGTTTGCCCGCGGGTGAGCAGTTCTTC.

About this clonotype itself: Because this beta chain is a stray read in a library intended to capture alpha chains, its abundance should not be given much weight. The chain combines TRBV5-1 with TRBJ1-1; possible D gene TRBD1, 5 bases. The length of the CDR3 is 13 residues. The germline gives CDR1 SGHRS, CDR2 YFSETQ. The V gene lost 1 base and the J gene lost 1 base, with 5 bases spanning the gap. Here the CDR3 DNA reads TGCGCCAGCAGCTTGCAGGGGAACACTGAAGCTTTCTTT. This gives the protein CASSLQGNTEAFF.

Comments on this clonotype: Little can be read into the size of this beta chain, an off-target read in a library designed for alpha chains. In DNA, the CDR3 is TGTGCCAGCAGCTCTAGCGTCGAAGGAGATACGCAGTATTTT. Its translation is CASSSSVEGDTQYF. The chain links TRBV7-3 to TRBJ2-3; D possibly corresponds to TRBD2 (6 bases). V was clipped by 4 bases and J by 5 bases, with 13 bases between them. CDR1 and CDR2 (germline): SGHTA, FQGTGA. CDR3 length: 14 residues.

In its sample, this clonotype was seen a few times. This beta chain is a stray read from a library made for alpha chains; its abundance is not meaningful. The chain couples TRBV28 to TRBJ2-1, with D uncertain. The CDR3 is 13 residues long. CDR1 MDHEN and CDR2 SYDVKM come from the germline V gene. Trimming stripped 6 bases from V and 10 bases from J, with 16 bases between. CDR3: CASSQLVLREQFF. The CDR3 nucleotides are TGTGCCAGCAGCCAACTCGTCCTAAGGGAGCAGTTCTTC.

By sample share, this clonotype is large (0.1 to 1%). The size of this beta chain means little, since it is a stray read in a library made for alpha chains. Here the CDR3 reads CASSSSDGYGELFF. Written as DNA, the CDR3 is TGCGCCAGCAGCTCTTCCGACGGATACGGGGAGCTGTTTTTT. This chain connects TRBV5-1 to TRBJ2-2; D is ambiguous. Trimming removed 3 bases from V and 7 bases from J, with 13 bases in between. Germline V gene data show CDR1 as SGHRS and CDR2 as YFSETQ. This CDR3 is 14 amino acids long.

As regards this clonotype: With the library built for alpha chains, this beta chain is off target and its frequency is not meaningful. The gene calls are TRBV7-9 and TRBJ1-1, with a tentative D call TRBD1 (6 bases). CDR1 SEHNR and CDR2 FQNEAQ come from the germline V gene (reference sequence). V dropped 5 bases and J dropped 6 bases, with 16 bases sitting between them. The CDR3 has 14 residues. CDR3 amino acids: CASSPPGGAAEAFF. Here the CDR3 DNA reads TGTGCCAGCAGCCCACCTGGGGGGGCGGCTGAAGCTTTCTTT.

This clonotype was recorded a few times. This beta chain came through as a stray read in a library set up for alpha chains, and its size says little. The chain is built from TRBV12-3 or TRBV12-4 and TRBJ2-1; 8 bases map to TRBD2. Trimming removed 5 bases from V and 3 bases from J; junction bases left unmatched: 9. CDR3 size: 16 residues. The CDR3 spells CASSPRVRGVYNEQFF. CDR3 in DNA: TGTGCCAGCAGTCCCAGGGTGCGGGGGGTCTACAATGAGCAGTTCTTC.

In its sample, this clonotype is large. This beta chain came through as a stray read in a library set up for alpha chains, and its size says little. The chain uses TRBV15 and TRBJ2-2; D unresolved. The germline V gene has CDR1 LNHNV and CDR2 YYDKDF (reference sequence). CDR3 length: 12 amino acids. V dropped 5 bases and J dropped 5 bases, with 6 bases sitting between them. DNA of the CDR3: TGTGCCACCAGCCCTCAAACCGGGGAGCTGTTTTTT. Residues: CATSPQTGELFF.

This clonotype ranks as large (0.1 to 1%). This beta chain is off target for a library built for alpha chains, so its abundance means little. The rearrangement links TRBV10-3 to TRBJ2-7, with 10 positions matching TRBD2. The CDR3 consists of 14 residues. Germline V CDR1 and CDR2: ENHRY, SYGVKD. V was pared by 6 bases and J by 6 bases, with 8 bases of the junction left unmatched. This CDR3 reads CAIRSGTSALEQYF. CDR3 DNA sequence: TGTGCCATCAGGTCCGGGACTAGCGCTCTCGAGCAGTACTTC.

This clonotype was seen more than once but under ten times. Found in a library prepared for alpha chains, this beta chain is an off-target read, and its abundance has little meaning. The chain combines TRBV6-5 with TRBJ2-3; D unresolved. Germline CDR1 reads MNHEY; CDR2 reads SVGAGI. Deletions cut 3 bases from V and 0 bases from J, with 7 bases between. This CDR3 contains 14 residues. This CDR3 is CASSYESSTDTQYF. The CDR3 nucleotides are TGTGCCAGCAGTTATGAGAGTAGCACAGATACGCAGTATTTT.

By frequency in the sample, this clonotype is large (0.1 to 1%). Since the library was made to target alpha chains, this beta chain is a stray read and its abundance is not meaningful. The rearrangement joins TRBV4-2 to TRBJ2-1; no clear D. The germline gives CDR1 LGHNA, CDR2 YNFKEQ. V was shortened by 0 bases and J by 6 bases, with 9 bases between the two germline ends. The CDR3 totals 14 residues. CDR3 nucleotide sequence: TGTGCCAGCAGCCAAGATCGGGCCAGCAATGAGCAGTTCTTC. This sequence encodes CASSQDRASNEQFF.